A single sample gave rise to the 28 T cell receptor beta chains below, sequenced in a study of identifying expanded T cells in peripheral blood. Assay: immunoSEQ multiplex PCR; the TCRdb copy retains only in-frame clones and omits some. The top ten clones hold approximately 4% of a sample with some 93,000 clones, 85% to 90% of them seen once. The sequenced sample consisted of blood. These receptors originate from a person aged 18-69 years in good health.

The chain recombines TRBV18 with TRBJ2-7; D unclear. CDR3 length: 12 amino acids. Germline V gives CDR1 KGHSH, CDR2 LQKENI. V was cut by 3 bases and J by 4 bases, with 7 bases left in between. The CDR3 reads CASSPADYEQYF. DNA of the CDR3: TGTGCCAGCTCACCGGCGGATTACGAGCAGTACTTC.

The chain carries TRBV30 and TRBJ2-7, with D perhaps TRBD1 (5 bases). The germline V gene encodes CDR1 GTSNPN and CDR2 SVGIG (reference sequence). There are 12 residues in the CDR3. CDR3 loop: CAGKAGPYEQYF. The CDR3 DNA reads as TGTGCGGGGAAGGCAGGGCCATACGAGCAGTACTTC.

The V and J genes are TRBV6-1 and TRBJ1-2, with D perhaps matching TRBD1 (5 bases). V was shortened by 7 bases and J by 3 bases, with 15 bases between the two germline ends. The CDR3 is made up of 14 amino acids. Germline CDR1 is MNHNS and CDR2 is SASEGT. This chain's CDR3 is CASKVVQGHYGYTF. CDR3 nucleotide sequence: TGTGCCAGCAAGGTGGTCCAGGGCCACTATGGCTACACCTTC.

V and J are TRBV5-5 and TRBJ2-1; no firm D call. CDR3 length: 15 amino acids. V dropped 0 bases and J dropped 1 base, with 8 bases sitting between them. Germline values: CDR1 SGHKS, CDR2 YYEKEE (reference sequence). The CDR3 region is CASSLESWSYNEQFF. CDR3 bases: TGTGCCAGCAGCTTGGAGAGTTGGTCCTACAATGAGCAGTTCTTC. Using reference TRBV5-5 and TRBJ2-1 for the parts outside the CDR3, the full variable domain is DAGVTQSPTHLIKTRGQQVTLRCSPISGHKSVSWYQQVLGQGPQFIFQYYEKEERGRGNFPDRFSARQFPNYSSELNVNALLLGDSALYLCASSLESWSYNEQFFGPGTRLTVL.

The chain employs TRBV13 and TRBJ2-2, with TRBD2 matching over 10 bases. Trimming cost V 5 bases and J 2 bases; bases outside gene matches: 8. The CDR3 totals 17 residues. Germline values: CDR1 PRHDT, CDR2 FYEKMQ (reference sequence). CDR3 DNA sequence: TGTGCCAGCAGCCGACCTGGACTAGCGGCAAACACCGGGGAGCTGTTTTTT. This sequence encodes CASSRPGLAANTGELFF.

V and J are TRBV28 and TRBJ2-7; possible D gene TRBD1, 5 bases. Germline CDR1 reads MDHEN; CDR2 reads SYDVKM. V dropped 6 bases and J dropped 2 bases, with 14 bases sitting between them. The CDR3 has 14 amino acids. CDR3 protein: CASSPQGRTYEQYF. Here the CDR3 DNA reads TGTGCCAGCAGCCCCCAGGGCAGAACCTACGAGCAGTACTTC.

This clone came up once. The CDR3 sequence is CASSLKPGGTDTQYF. CDR3 in DNA: TGTGCCAGCAGCTTAAAACCCGGGGGCACAGATACGCAGTATTTT. The chain is built from TRBV7-2 and TRBJ2-3, with TRBD2 as a possible D gene (5 bases). V lost 2 bases and J lost 1, with 10 bases in between. This CDR3 has 15 amino acids. Germline CDR1 is SGHTA and CDR2 is FQGNSA.

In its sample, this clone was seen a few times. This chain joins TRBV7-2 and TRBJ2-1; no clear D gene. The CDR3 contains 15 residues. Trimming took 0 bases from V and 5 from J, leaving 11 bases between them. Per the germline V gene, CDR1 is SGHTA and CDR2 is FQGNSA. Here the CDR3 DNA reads TGTGCCAGCAGCTTAGCCAGTGCTCCTAACAATGAGCAGTTCTTC. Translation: CASSLASAPNNEQFF.

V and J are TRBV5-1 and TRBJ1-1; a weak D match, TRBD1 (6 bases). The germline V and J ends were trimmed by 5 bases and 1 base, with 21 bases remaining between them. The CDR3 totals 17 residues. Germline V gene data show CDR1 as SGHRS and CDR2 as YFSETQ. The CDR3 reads CASSSRPTGLGNTEAFF. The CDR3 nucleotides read TGCGCCAGCAGTTCCCGCCCGACAGGATTGGGGAACACTGAAGCTTTCTTT.

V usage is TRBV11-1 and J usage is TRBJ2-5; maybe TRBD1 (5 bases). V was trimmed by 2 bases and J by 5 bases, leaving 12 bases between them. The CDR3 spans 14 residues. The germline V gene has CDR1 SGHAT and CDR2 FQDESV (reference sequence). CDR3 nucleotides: TGTGCCAGCAGCTTATCCAGGCAGGGCGAGACCCAGTACTTC. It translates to CASSLSRQGETQYF.

The DNA of the CDR3 is TGTGCCAGCAGCAGGGACTACAATCAGCCCCAGCATTTT. Protein product: CASSRDYNQPQHF. V usage is TRBV7-3 and J usage is TRBJ1-5, with a tentative D call TRBD1 (5 bases). The germline V and J ends were trimmed by 5 bases and 3 bases, with 8 bases remaining between them. The CDR3 consists of 13 residues. Germline lookup yields CDR1 SGHTA and CDR2 FQGTGA.

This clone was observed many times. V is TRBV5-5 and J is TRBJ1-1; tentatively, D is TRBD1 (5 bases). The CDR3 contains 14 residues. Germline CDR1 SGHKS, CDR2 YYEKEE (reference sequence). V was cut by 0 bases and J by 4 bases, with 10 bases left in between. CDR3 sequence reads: CASSLVGRATEAFF. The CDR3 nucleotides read TGTGCCAGCAGCTTGGTAGGCAGGGCCACTGAAGCTTTCTTT.

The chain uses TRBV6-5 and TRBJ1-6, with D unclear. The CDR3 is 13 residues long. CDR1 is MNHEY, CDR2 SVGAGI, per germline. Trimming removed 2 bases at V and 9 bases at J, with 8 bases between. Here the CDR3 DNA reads TGTGCCAGCAGTTACCAAGAGAGTTCACCCCTCCACTTT. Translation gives CASSYQESSPLHF.

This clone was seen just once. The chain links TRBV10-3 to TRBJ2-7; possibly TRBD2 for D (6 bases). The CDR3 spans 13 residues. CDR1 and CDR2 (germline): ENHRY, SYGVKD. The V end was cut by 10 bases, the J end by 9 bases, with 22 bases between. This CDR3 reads CATGRELESWQYF. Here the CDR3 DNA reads TGTGCCACAGGGCGGGAACTCGAGTCATGGCAGTACTTC.

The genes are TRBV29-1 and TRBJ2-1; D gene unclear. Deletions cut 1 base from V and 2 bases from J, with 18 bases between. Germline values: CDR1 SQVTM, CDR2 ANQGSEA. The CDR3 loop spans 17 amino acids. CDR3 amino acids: CSVEGLAGRVTYNEQFF. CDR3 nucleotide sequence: TGCAGCGTTGAAGGATTGGCAGGACGAGTGACCTACAATGAGCAGTTCTTC.

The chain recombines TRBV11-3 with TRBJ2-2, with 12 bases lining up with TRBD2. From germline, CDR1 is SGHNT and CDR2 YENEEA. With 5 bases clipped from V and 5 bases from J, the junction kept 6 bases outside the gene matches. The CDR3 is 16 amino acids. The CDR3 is CASSASGGAGTGELFF. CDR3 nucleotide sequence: TGTGCCAGCAGCGCTAGCGGGGGGGCCGGAACCGGGGAGCTGTTTTTT.

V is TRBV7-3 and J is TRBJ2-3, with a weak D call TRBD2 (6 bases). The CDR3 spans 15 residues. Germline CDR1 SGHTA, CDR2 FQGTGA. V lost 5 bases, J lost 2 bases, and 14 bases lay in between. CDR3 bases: TGTGCCAGCAGCCCAAGGCTAGCGATCACAGATACGCAGTATTTT. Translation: CASSPRLAITDTQYF.

The CDR3 sequence: CAVDNRANTGELFF. In nucleotides, the CDR3 is TGTGCCGTCGATAACAGAGCGAACACCGGGGAGCTGTTTTTT. This chain joins TRBV6-1 and TRBJ2-2; D not resolved. The germline V gene has CDR1 MNHNS and CDR2 SASEGT. The germline V and J ends were trimmed by 11 bases and 0 bases, with 13 bases remaining between them. CDR3 length: 14 amino acids.

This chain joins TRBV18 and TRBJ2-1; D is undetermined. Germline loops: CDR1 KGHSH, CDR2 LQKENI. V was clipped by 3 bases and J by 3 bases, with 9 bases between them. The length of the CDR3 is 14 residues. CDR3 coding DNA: TGTGCCAGCTCACCCATACAGAGCTACAATGAGCAGTTCTTC. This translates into CASSPIQSYNEQFF.

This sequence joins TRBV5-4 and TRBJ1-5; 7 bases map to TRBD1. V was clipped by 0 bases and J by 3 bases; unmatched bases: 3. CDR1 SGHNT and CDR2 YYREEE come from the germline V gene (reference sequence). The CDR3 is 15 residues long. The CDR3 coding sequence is TGTGCCAGCAGCTTGGGGACAGGACACAATCAGCCCCAGCATTTT. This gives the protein CASSLGTGHNQPQHF.

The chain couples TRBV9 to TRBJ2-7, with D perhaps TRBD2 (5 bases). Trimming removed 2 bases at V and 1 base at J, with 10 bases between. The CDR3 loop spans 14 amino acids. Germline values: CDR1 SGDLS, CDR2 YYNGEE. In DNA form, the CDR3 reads TGTGCCAGCAGCGTCGACACGGGGTCCTACGAGCAGTACTTC. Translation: CASSVDTGSYEQYF.

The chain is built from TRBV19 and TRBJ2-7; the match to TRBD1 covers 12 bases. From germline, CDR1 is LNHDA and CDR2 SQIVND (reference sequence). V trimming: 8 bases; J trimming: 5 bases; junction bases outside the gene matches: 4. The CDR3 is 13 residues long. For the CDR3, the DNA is TGTGCCAGTGCGGGACAGGGGGCTGACGAGCAGTACTTC. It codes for CASAGQGADEQYF.

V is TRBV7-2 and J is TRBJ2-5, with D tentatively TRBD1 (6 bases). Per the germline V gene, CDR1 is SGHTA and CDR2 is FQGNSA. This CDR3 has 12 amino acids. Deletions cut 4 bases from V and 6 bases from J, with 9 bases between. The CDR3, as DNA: TGTGCCAGCAGCTCCAGGGGACAGACCCAGTACTTC. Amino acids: CASSSRGQTQYF.

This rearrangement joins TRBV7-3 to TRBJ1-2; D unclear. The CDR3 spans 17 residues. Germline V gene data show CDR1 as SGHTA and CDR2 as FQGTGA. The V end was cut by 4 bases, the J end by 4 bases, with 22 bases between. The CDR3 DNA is TGTGCCAGCAGCTCCTCCCCCAGGCCCCAGGCGGCCTATGGCTACACCTTC. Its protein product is CASSSSPRPQAAYGYTF.

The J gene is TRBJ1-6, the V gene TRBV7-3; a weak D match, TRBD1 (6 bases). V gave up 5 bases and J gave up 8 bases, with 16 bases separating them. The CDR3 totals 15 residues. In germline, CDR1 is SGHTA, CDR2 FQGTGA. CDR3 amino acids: CASSLRDTGDSPLHF. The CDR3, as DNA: TGTGCCAGCAGCCTGCGGGACACCGGCGATTCACCCCTCCACTTT.

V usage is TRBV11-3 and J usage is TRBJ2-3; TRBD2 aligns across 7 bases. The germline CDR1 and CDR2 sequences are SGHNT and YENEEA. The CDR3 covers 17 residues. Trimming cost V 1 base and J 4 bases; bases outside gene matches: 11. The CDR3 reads CASSLGHGASGADTQYF. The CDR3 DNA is TGTGCCAGCAGCTTAGGTCACGGGGCTAGCGGAGCAGATACGCAGTATTTT.

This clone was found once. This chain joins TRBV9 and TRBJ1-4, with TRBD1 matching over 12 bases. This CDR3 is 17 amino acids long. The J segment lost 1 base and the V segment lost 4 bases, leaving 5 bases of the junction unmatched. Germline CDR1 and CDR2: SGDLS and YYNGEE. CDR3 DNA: TGTGCCAGCAGCCTGGGACAGGGGGCGCGAACTAATGAAAAACTGTTTTTT. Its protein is CASSLGQGARTNEKLFF.

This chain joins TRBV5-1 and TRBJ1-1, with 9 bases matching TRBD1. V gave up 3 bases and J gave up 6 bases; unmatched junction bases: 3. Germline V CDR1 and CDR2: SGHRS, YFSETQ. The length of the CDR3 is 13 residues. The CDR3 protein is CASSSGQGPEAFF. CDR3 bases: TGCGCCAGCAGCTCGGGACAGGGCCCTGAAGCTTTCTTT.